This section outlines one T cell receptor (beta chain) sequence together with its context. Its antigen is not identified. Germline V gives CDR1 SGHRS, CDR2 YFSETQ. This CDR3 has 14 residues. Trimming took 4 bases from V and 0 from J; bases not matched to a gene: 3. The entry originates in a study of T cells in localized non-small cell lung cancer. Findings of the study overall: Uninvolved adjacent lung had higher T cell clonality than tumor and all other tissues. Higher adjacent-lung clonality was associated with shorter survival. A median of 57 of the top 100 tumor clones appeared in adjacent lung, which was paired and uninvolved.

Produced via immunoSEQ multiplex PCR; TCRdb's table is partial and in-frame only. The repertoire holds about 59,000 clones, with 90% to 95% as singletons. Sequences were derived from peripheral blood, sampled before any cancer treatment. This clonotype originated in a man between 40 and 70 years old with stage I lung adenocarcinoma. V gene TRBV5-1 combines with J gene TRBJ1-2; TRBD1 agrees at 7 bases. CDR3 loop: CASSPDRTNYGYTF. Here the CDR3 DNA reads TGCGCCAGCAGCCCGGACAGGACTAACTATGGCTACACCTTC. The full variable domain, in which reference TRBV5-1 and TRBJ1-2 provide the parts outside the CDR3, is KAGVTQTPRYLIKTRGQQVTLSCSPISGHRSVSWYQQTPGQGLQFLFEYFSETQRNKGNFPGRFSGRQFSNSRSEMNVSTLELGDSALYLCASSPDRTNYGYTFGSGTRLTVV.